One sample yielded the 23 T cell receptor beta chains listed below, sequenced in a study of cytomegalovirus exposure and HLA in healthy donors. The PCR had 60 Vbeta and 13 Jbeta primers. TCRdb's copy holds only in-frame clones and misses some; the assay was immunoSEQ multiplex PCR. The sample holds around 150,000 clones, around four fifths seen once. Material for sequencing was PBMCs. Source of these receptors: a woman between 35 and 50 years old in good health and CMV-seronegative.

The chain combines TRBV2 with TRBJ2-7, with D maybe TRBD2 (5 bases). The CDR3 totals 12 residues. The V end was cut by 7 bases, the J end by 4 bases, with 11 bases between. From germline, CDR1 is SNHLY and CDR2 FYNNEI. The CDR3 region has the DNA TGTGCCAGCACCGGGATTTTTTACGAGCAGTACTTC. Protein product: CASTGIFYEQYF. The full variable domain, completed using reference TRBV2 and TRBJ2-7, is EPEVTQTPSHQVTQMGQEVILRCVPISNHLYFYWYRQILGQKVEFLVSFYNNEISEKSEIFDDQFSVERPDGSNFTLKIRSTKLEDSAMYFCASTGIFYEQYFGPGTRLTVT.

The rearrangement uses TRBV6-1 and TRBJ2-3, with TRBD1 matching over 9 bases. Germline CDR1 reads MNHNS; CDR2 reads SASEGT. CDR3 size: 16 residues. V lost 4 bases, J lost 5 bases, and 10 bases stayed unmatched. CDR3 sequence (DNA): TGTGCCAGCAGTGTACAGGGACAGGGACCTGGAGATACGCAGTATTTT. This sequence encodes CASSVQGQGPGDTQYF.

A word on this clone: Other DNA sequences in the same sample also yield this CDR3. The rearrangement uses TRBV6-5 and TRBJ1-5; 8 nucleotides line up with TRBD1. After removal of 4 bases from V and 0 bases from J, the junction contained 2 bases not matched to a gene. This CDR3 is built from 15 residues. Germline lookup yields CDR1 MNHEY and CDR2 SVGAGI. The CDR3 bases are TGTGCCAGCAGTTCGGACAGGGCTAGCAATCAGCCCCAGCATTTT. Encoded protein: CASSSDRASNQPQHF.

The V call is TRBV19, the J call TRBJ2-7; D is perhaps TRBD1 (5 bases). This CDR3 has 15 amino acids. Trimming left V 1 base short and J 3 bases short, with 13 bases between. Germline lookup yields CDR1 LNHDA and CDR2 SQIVND (reference sequence). In DNA, the CDR3 is TGTGCCAGTAGTATAGGCAGGGTCAAACTCTACGAGCAGTACTTC. It specifies CASSIGRVKLYEQYF.

This clone was recorded once. This chain uses TRBV27 with TRBJ1-2; 11 positions match TRBD1. CDR3 length: 16 amino acids. Germline V gives CDR1 MNHEY, CDR2 SMNVEV (reference sequence). Losses at the gene ends were 4 bases for V and 6 bases for J; bases not matched to a gene: 10. The DNA for the CDR3 is TGTGCCAGCAGTTCGGACAGGGGGCGCATCAGCAATGGCTACACCTTC. Translated: CASSSDRGRISNGYTF.

V usage is TRBV7-2 and J usage is TRBJ2-7, with 9 bases lining up with TRBD2. The CDR3 is made up of 15 amino acids. Germline assignment: CDR1 SGHTA and CDR2 FQGNSA. With 5 bases clipped from V and 7 bases from J, the junction kept 12 bases outside the gene matches. The CDR3 DNA follows: TGTGCCAGCAGCAATCTCGGGACTAGCTCTCGGGAGCAGTACTTC. Protein sequence: CASSNLGTSSREQYF.

The chain links TRBV18 to TRBJ1-3; 10 bases align to TRBD1. This CDR3 contains 14 residues. Losses at the gene ends were 4 bases for V and 4 bases for J; bases not matched to a gene: 1. CDR1 and CDR2 from the germline V gene are KGHSH and LQKENI. CDR3 protein: CASSRDRGGNTIYF. Written as DNA, the CDR3 is TGTGCCAGCTCACGGGACAGGGGAGGAAACACCATATATTTT.

The V gene is TRBV6-4, the J gene TRBJ2-2, with TRBD1 matching over 7 bases. This CDR3 spans 15 amino acids. V lost 6 bases and J lost 3; bases outside the gene matches: 7. Germline V gene lookup returns CDR1 MRHNA and CDR2 SNTAGT. The CDR3 protein is CASRTQGSHTGELFF. For the CDR3, the DNA is TGTGCCAGCAGAACACAGGGGAGTCACACCGGGGAGCTGTTTTTT.

The V gene is TRBV28, the J gene TRBJ1-5; no firm D call. V was clipped by 8 bases and J by 0 bases, with 32 bases between them. The CDR3 loop spans 21 amino acids. CDR1 and CDR2 from the germline V gene are MDHEN and SYDVKM. DNA of the CDR3: TGTGCCAGCCATCCGCCCGATACGTTCGGATCTAGCTCTATTAGCAATCAGCCCCAGCATTTT. Its protein is CASHPPDTFGSSSISNQPQHF.

J is TRBJ2-7 and V is TRBV27; 7 nucleotides agree with TRBD2. V gave up 4 bases and J gave up 2 bases; unmatched junction bases: 8. This CDR3 is 15 amino acids long. Germline CDR1 is MNHEY and CDR2 is SMNVEV (reference sequence). The CDR3 protein is CASSSRLAHPYEQYF. The CDR3 DNA reads TGTGCCAGCAGTTCAAGACTAGCTCATCCCTACGAGCAGTACTTC.

This chain uses TRBV27 with TRBJ2-5, with D possibly matching TRBD1 (6 bases). With the DNA end fitting TRBJ2-7 better, the J assignment may be wrong. Germline V gives CDR1 MNHEY, CDR2 SMNVEV (reference sequence). The length of the CDR3 is 14 residues. The CDR3 DNA reads as TGTGCCAGCACCTTAAGGACAGCTAGCTACGAGCAGTACTTC. Its translation is CASTLRTASYEQYF.

This sequence joins TRBV27 and TRBJ1-2, with D perhaps matching TRBD1 (5 bases). The CDR3 runs to 17 residues. Germline V gene sequence: CDR1 MNHEY, CDR2 SMNVEV (reference sequence). The V end was cut by 6 bases, the J end by 1 base, with 21 bases between. The CDR3 reads CASRSFTGTRLNYGYTF. Written as DNA, the CDR3 is TGTGCCAGCAGATCTTTTACGGGGACTCGACTTAACTATGGCTACACCTTC.

This rearrangement joins TRBV4-3 to TRBJ2-2; D perhaps matches TRBD2 (6 bases). Germline V lookup: CDR1 LGHNA, CDR2 YSLEER. With 0 bases removed from V and 5 bases from J, the gap between germline ends came to 13 bases. CDR3 length: 16 residues. The DNA of the CDR3 is TGCGCCAGCAGCCAAGATGGGCGGGGTAATACCGGGGAGCTGTTTTTT. This gives the protein CASSQDGRGNTGELFF.

This clone was seen a few times. The chain joins TRBV27 to TRBJ2-5, with D possibly matching TRBD1 (6 bases). The J call may be in error: the DNA end matches TRBJ2-7 better. The CDR3 runs 15 residues. Germline CDR1 reads MNHEY; CDR2 reads SMNVEV (reference sequence). CDR3: CASSPTLTGPYEQYF. In DNA, the CDR3 is TGTGCCAGCAGCCCGACCTTGACAGGCCCCTACGAGCAGTACTTC.

The V call is TRBV19, the J call TRBJ2-7; no clear D. V was cut by 1 base and J by 1 base, with 5 bases left in between. The CDR3 contains 13 residues. Looked up from germline, CDR1 is LNHDA and CDR2 is SQIVND (reference sequence). CDR3 sequence reads: CASSIGQSYEQYF. The CDR3 DNA is TGTGCCAGTAGTATAGGCCAGTCCTACGAGCAGTACTTC.

The V call is TRBV5-4, the J call TRBJ1-5; D gene ambiguous. The CDR3 length is 15 residues. Germline lookup yields CDR1 SGHNT and CDR2 YYREEE (reference sequence). The germline V and J ends were trimmed by 0 bases and 2 bases, with 9 bases remaining between them. The CDR3 nucleotides read TGTGCCAGCAGCTTGGCAGGTTCCCGCAATCAGCCCCAGCATTTT. As protein: CASSLAGSRNQPQHF.

This rearrangement joins TRBV27 to TRBJ1-5; 8 bases map to TRBD1. The CDR3 sequence is 15 residues long. V gave up 6 bases and J gave up 3 bases; unmatched junction bases: 7. Germline V gene lookup returns CDR1 MNHEY and CDR2 SMNVEV (reference sequence). CDR3 DNA: TGTGCCAGCAGAGACAGGGGTTTTTTCAATCAGCCCCAGCATTTT. Translated: CASRDRGFFNQPQHF.

The V and J genes are TRBV23-1 and TRBJ2-7; no reliable D call. TRBV23-1 is given ORF status, its function remaining uncertain. Between the trimmed V and J ends, which lost 3 bases and 3 bases, there was a span of 6 bases. The CDR3 extends over 12 amino acids. CDR3 sequence: CASSHRGYEQYF. CDR3 bases: TGCGCCAGCAGTCACCGAGGCTACGAGCAGTACTTC.

J is TRBJ1-6 and V is TRBV4-3, with a tentative D call TRBD1 (5 bases). The germline CDR1 and CDR2 sequences are LGHNA and YSLEER. This CDR3 is 14 amino acids long. Trimming took 1 base from V and 8 from J, leaving 9 bases between them. CDR3 nucleotide sequence: TGCGCCAGCAGCCAAGGCAGGGACTATTCACCCCTCCACTTT. This sequence encodes CASSQGRDYSPLHF.

The rearrangement uses TRBV29-1 and TRBJ2-1, with D possibly matching TRBD1 (5 bases). CDR1 is SQVTM and CDR2 is ANQGSEA in the germline V gene. CDR3 length: 11 residues. V lost 8 bases and J lost 3, with 8 bases in between. The CDR3 DNA is TGCAGCAAGACAGACTACAATGAGCAGTTCTTC. Its translation: CSKTDYNEQFF.

This clone was counted between two and nine times. This chain connects TRBV14 to TRBJ2-3; D not certain. The CDR3 runs 14 residues. V was trimmed by 0 bases and J by 7 bases, leaving 11 bases between them. CDR1 and CDR2 from the germline V gene are SGHDN and FVKESK. CDR3 DNA sequence: TGTGCCAGCAGCCAAGAAGTTAGCTTAAATACGCAGTATTTT. Amino acid sequence: CASSQEVSLNTQYF.

V usage is TRBV19 and J usage is TRBJ1-6, with D maybe TRBD1 (5 bases). The length of the CDR3 is 14 residues. Germline loops: CDR1 LNHDA, CDR2 SQIVND (reference sequence). V was cut by 1 base and J by 11 bases, with 12 bases left in between. CDR3 region: CASSIAGRGTPLHF. CDR3 DNA: TGTGCCAGTAGTATAGCGGGGCGGGGGACACCCCTCCACTTT.

This chain joins TRBV5-1 and TRBJ2-5, with D maybe TRBD2 (7 bases). Germline V gene sequence: CDR1 SGHRS, CDR2 YFSETQ. The CDR3 has 16 residues. Trimming shortened V by 3 bases and J by 0 bases, and 15 bases separated the two germline ends. Written as DNA, the CDR3 is TGCGCCAGCAGCTGGCACCGGGGGGCCGACCAAGAGACCCAGTACTTC. Translation gives CASSWHRGADQETQYF.